One and the same sample provided the 17 T cell receptor beta chains below, sequenced in a study of shared clonotypes between healthy human individuals. Naive CD8 isolation took CD45RO-negative cells positively selected for CCR7 and excluded terminally differentiated effector memory CD45RA+ cells. Measured with immunoSEQ multiplex PCR; TCRdb has only the in-frame clones, and not every one. The sample lists hundreds of thousands of clones, roughly 95% occurring once. Material: naive CD8+ T cells sorted from blood. The receptors were gathered from a young woman in good health.

The rearrangement uses TRBV9 and TRBJ1-2, with 12 bases fitting TRBD1. CDR3 length equals 15 residues. V trimming: 3 bases; J trimming: 7 bases; junction bases outside the gene matches: 7. Germline loops: CDR1 SGDLS, CDR2 YYNGEE. Written as DNA, the CDR3 is TGTGCCAGCAGCGGCCGCGGGACAGGGGGCGGTGGCTACACCTTC. Translation gives CASSGRGTGGGGYTF.

This chain links TRBV7-2 with TRBJ2-3, with D possibly matching TRBD1 (6 bases). CDR1 SGHTA and CDR2 FQGNSA come from the germline V gene. Trimming stripped 2 bases from V and 5 bases from J, with 11 bases between. This CDR3 contains 14 residues. Here the CDR3 reads CASSLTGMRDTQYF. Written as DNA, the CDR3 is TGTGCCAGCAGCTTAACAGGGATGAGAGATACGCAGTATTTT.

This chain uses TRBV28 with TRBJ2-7; tentatively, D is TRBD1 (6 bases). With 0 bases removed from V and 1 base from J, the gap between germline ends came to 10 bases. The CDR3 is 15 amino acids. The germline gives CDR1 MDHEN, CDR2 SYDVKM. The CDR3 coding sequence is TGTGCCAGCAGTTTATGGGGCGGACAGTCCTACGAGCAGTACTTC. Protein sequence: CASSLWGGQSYEQYF.

CDR3 in amino acids: CASSLAPHDYEQYF. The CDR3 DNA reads TGTGCCAGCAGCTTAGCGCCCCATGACTACGAGCAGTACTTC. The chain links TRBV7-9 to TRBJ2-7; D remains unclear. Germline CDR1 is SEHNR and CDR2 is FQNEAQ (reference sequence). CDR3 length: 14 residues. The ends were cut back, 0 bases at V and 3 bases at J, with 9 bases in the middle. Filled out from reference TRBV7-9 and TRBJ2-7, the complete variable domain reads DTGVSQNPRHKITKRGQNVTFRCDPISEHNRLYWYRQTLGQGPEFLTYFQNEAQLEKSRLLSDRFSAERPKGSFSTLEIQRTEQGDSAMYLCASSLAPHDYEQYFGPGTRLTVT.

This rearrangement joins TRBV13 to TRBJ2-7, with 9 nucleotides matching TRBD2. The germline CDR1 and CDR2 sequences are PRHDT and FYEKMQ (reference sequence). V dropped 4 bases and J dropped 3; count of bases not matched to a gene: 4. This CDR3 comprises 14 residues. For the CDR3, the DNA is TGTGCCAGCAGCTCGACTAGCGGCCGCTACGAGCAGTACTTC. It encodes CASSSTSGRYEQYF.

CDR3 protein: CASSLVLGIDTDTQYF. CDR3 nucleotide sequence: TGTGCCAGCAGCTTAGTTCTCGGGATTGACACAGATACGCAGTATTTT. The J gene is TRBJ2-3, the V gene TRBV7-2, with D tentatively TRBD2 (5 bases). Germline lookup yields CDR1 SGHTA and CDR2 FQGNSA. The length of the CDR3 is 16 residues. The ends were cut back, 1 base at V and 2 bases at J, with 13 bases in the middle.

The rearrangement links TRBV30 to TRBJ1-1; 8 bases align to TRBD1. In germline, CDR1 is GTSNPN, CDR2 SVGIG (reference sequence). V shed 0 bases and J 1 base; nucleotides not matched to a gene: 4. There are 15 residues in the CDR3. The CDR3 is CAWSVGQGRNTEAFF. The CDR3 nucleotides read TGTGCCTGGAGTGTAGGACAGGGAAGGAACACTGAAGCTTTCTTT.

The chain uses TRBV5-4 and TRBJ2-1; D gene uncertain. The CDR3 consists of 15 residues. Deletions cut 0 bases from V and 2 bases from J, with 9 bases between. Germline V gives CDR1 SGHNT, CDR2 YYREEE (reference sequence). Written as DNA, the CDR3 is TGTGCCAGCAGCTTGGGGCCCGTGCCCTACAATGAGCAGTTCTTC. This codes for CASSLGPVPYNEQFF.

A word on this clone: The same CDR3 arises from other DNA sequences in this sample as well. The V gene is TRBV28, the J gene TRBJ2-7; 7 bases are shared with TRBD2. Germline CDR1 reads MDHEN; CDR2 reads SYDVKM. Trimming cost V 6 bases and J 0 bases; bases outside gene matches: 5. The CDR3 runs 14 residues. CDR3 nucleotide sequence: TGTGCCAGCAGGGCTAGCGGAAGCTCCTACGAGCAGTACTTC. It specifies CASRASGSSYEQYF. The full variable domain, its missing parts supplied by reference TRBV28 and TRBJ2-7, is DVKVTQSSRYLVKRTGEKVFLECVQDMDHENMFWYRQDPGLGLRLIYFSYDVKMKEKGDIPEGYSVSREKKERFSLILESASTNQTSMYLCASRASGSSYEQYFGPGTRLTVT.

This chain uses TRBV7-8 with TRBJ1-4; a possible D gene is TRBD1 (5 bases). This CDR3 is built from 16 residues. Germline values: CDR1 SGHVS, CDR2 FQNEAQ. Trimming shortened V by 5 bases and J by 10 bases, and 23 bases separated the two germline ends. CDR3 nucleotides: TGTGCCAGCAGCACGGAAAGGGGAAGGGAGGTGCGAAAACTGTTTTTT. It specifies CASSTERGREVRKLFF.

This chain connects TRBV7-9 to TRBJ1-1, with D possibly matching TRBD1 (6 bases). The CDR3 is made up of 13 amino acids. V was pared by 5 bases and J by 7 bases, with 14 bases between. The germline gives CDR1 SEHNR, CDR2 FQNEAQ (reference sequence). In nucleotides, the CDR3 is TGTGCCAGCAGCCAACAGAACAGGGTTGAAGCTTTCTTT. Its protein product is CASSQQNRVEAFF.

CDR3 in DNA: TGTGCCAGCAGCTTAGTTTCAGGGGCAGACCCCTACGAGCAGTACTTC. Encoded protein: CASSLVSGADPYEQYF. V and J are TRBV13 and TRBJ2-7, with a tentative D call TRBD1 (6 bases). The CDR3 covers 16 residues. V lost 1 base and J 2 bases, leaving 15 bases between the germline ends. In germline, CDR1 is PRHDT, CDR2 FYEKMQ (reference sequence).

This chain links TRBV11-2 with TRBJ2-1; D unresolved. V shed 0 bases and J shed 0 bases, with 6 bases lying between them. Germline V gene data show CDR1 as SGHAT and CDR2 as FQNNGV. The length of the CDR3 is 15 residues. CDR3: CASSLEASSYNEQFF. CDR3 coding DNA: TGTGCCAGCAGCTTAGAGGCTAGCTCCTACAATGAGCAGTTCTTC.

The chain uses TRBV6-5 and TRBJ1-1; TRBD1 matches 8 bases. Germline CDR1 reads MNHEY; CDR2 reads SVGAGI. The CDR3 is made up of 14 amino acids. V dropped 10 bases and J dropped 7; count of bases not matched to a gene: 14. CDR3 sequence (DNA): TGTGCCACCTGGGACAGGAAGACGCAGAATGAAGCTTTCTTT. This encodes CATWDRKTQNEAFF.

V gene TRBV11-2 combines with J gene TRBJ2-2, with TRBD2 matching over 13 bases. J was trimmed by 1 base and V by 4 bases; bases with no gene match: 6. The germline V gene encodes CDR1 SGHAT and CDR2 FQNNGV. The CDR3 is made up of 18 amino acids. The CDR3 coding sequence is TGTGCCAGCAGCTCGTGGACTAGCGGGAGTAGGAACACCGGGGAGCTGTTTTTT. Protein: CASSSWTSGSRNTGELFF.

CDR3 DNA: TGTGCCAGTAGTATGTATGGAAACTACGAGCAGTACTTC. This translates into CASSMYGNYEQYF. The chain uses TRBV19 and TRBJ2-7; no clear D. Trimming left V 3 bases short and J 3 bases short, with 9 bases between. Germline CDR1 is LNHDA and CDR2 is SQIVND (reference sequence). This CDR3 is built from 13 residues.

The chain recombines TRBV14 with TRBJ2-2, with no clear D. Trimming removed 1 base from V and 9 bases from J, with 15 bases in between. The CDR3 has 15 amino acids. CDR1 is SGHDN and CDR2 is FVKESK in the germline V gene. Written as DNA, the CDR3 is TGTGCCAGCAGCCAAGTCATGCCGGCGCGGTGGGAGCTGTTTTTT. It codes for CASSQVMPARWELFF.